These 22 T cell receptor beta chains came from one sample sequenced in a study of T cell changes during pregnancy in multiple sclerosis. Clones were sequenced by immunoSEQ multiplex PCR, and TCRdb holds only the in-frame ones, with some missing. The sample contains about 73,000 clones, roughly 92% of which appear only once. The source was peripheral blood, collected in the third trimester of pregnancy. The receptors stem from a female donor in good health, enrolled as a control in a pregnancy study.

The chain combines TRBV10-3 with TRBJ2-7; tentative D call: TRBD2 (6 bases). In germline, CDR1 is ENHRY, CDR2 SYGVKD. V lost 7 bases to trimming and J lost 3 bases, with 13 bases between them. This CDR3 contains 13 residues. CDR3 sequence (DNA): TGTGCCATCACCCTAGCGCCAGACTACGAGCAGTACTTC. Translating it yields CAITLAPDYEQYF.

The J gene is TRBJ1-4, the V gene TRBV9, with D possibly TRBD1 on 5 matching bases. The V gene lost 1 base and the J gene lost 6 bases, with 10 bases spanning the gap. Germline V gene data show CDR1 as SGDLS and CDR2 as YYNGEE. The CDR3 is made up of 14 amino acids. DNA of the CDR3: TGTGCCAGCAGCGTACAGGGTTCGGATGAAAAACTGTTTTTT. This gives the protein CASSVQGSDEKLFF.

V and J are TRBV29-1 and TRBJ1-2; D is perhaps TRBD1 (6 bases). The V gene lost 6 bases and the J gene lost 8 bases, with 13 bases spanning the gap. The CDR3 is 11 amino acids. Germline values: CDR1 SQVTM, CDR2 ANQGSEA. The CDR3 nucleotides are TGCAGCGTCCCCCAGGGGCGAGGCTACACCTTC. It codes for CSVPQGRGYTF.

The chain carries TRBV5-1 and TRBJ2-3; 8 bases map to TRBD2. The length of the CDR3 is 13 residues. Germline V gives CDR1 SGHRS, CDR2 YFSETQ. V lost 0 bases, J lost 13 bases, and 7 bases stayed unmatched. The chain's CDR3 is CASSLDPGGAEYF. The CDR3 DNA reads as TGCGCCAGCAGCTTGGATCCCGGGGGGGCGGAGTATTTT. Full variable domain (missing parts from reference TRBV5-1 and TRBJ2-3): KAGVTQTPRYLIKTRGQQVTLSCSPISGHRSVSWYQQTPGQGLQFLFEYFSETQRNKGNFPGRFSGRQFSNSRSEMNVSTLELGDSALYLCASSLDPGGAEYFGPGTRLTVL.

The chain joins TRBV5-4 to TRBJ1-2, with D hard to call. Trimming took off 7 bases at V and 6 bases at J, with 10 bases between the two ends. Germline CDR1 and CDR2: SGHNT and YYREEE (reference sequence). The CDR3 is 11 residues long. The CDR3, as DNA: TGTGCCAGCGAGGAGGGAGATGGCTACACCTTC. Protein: CASEEGDGYTF.

This clone has just one count. CDR3 in DNA: TGTGCCAGCTCACTCACTGAGGGTCGGAAGACTGAAGCTTTCTTT. Amino acid sequence: CASSLTEGRKTEAFF. V and J are TRBV18 and TRBJ1-1; D gene uncertain. CDR3 size: 15 residues. V lost 4 bases, J lost 5 bases, and 17 bases lay in between. Germline V gene sequence: CDR1 KGHSH, CDR2 LQKENI.

This chain connects TRBV19 to TRBJ2-5; 7 positions agree with TRBD1. After removal of 5 bases from V and 5 bases from J, the junction contained 2 bases not matched to a gene. The CDR3 has 12 amino acids. CDR1 and CDR2 (germline): LNHDA, SQIVND (reference sequence). The CDR3 bases are TGTGCCAGTAGTGGACAGGTGGAGACCCAGTACTTC. Encoded protein: CASSGQVETQYF.

CDR3 bases: TGTGCCAGCCGCGGGGGGCTCGTGAATGAGCAGTTCTTC. This encodes CASRGGLVNEQFF. The J gene is TRBJ2-1, the V gene TRBV19; 8 bases map to TRBD2. CDR3 size: 13 residues. Germline V gene data show CDR1 as LNHDA and CDR2 as SQIVND (reference sequence). Unmatched junction bases numbered 8, after V lost 9 bases and J lost 7 bases.

This clone appeared once. J is TRBJ1-1 and V is TRBV11-2, with 7 nucleotides matching TRBD1. CDR1 is SGHAT and CDR2 is FQNNGV in the germline V gene. The CDR3 has 13 residues. V dropped 1 base and J dropped 11; count of bases not matched to a gene: 7. The CDR3, as DNA: TGTGCCAGCAGCTTAGCGGAAACAGGGGTCGCTTTCTTT. Residues: CASSLAETGVAFF.

This chain's CDR3 is CASSPGTSDYEQYF. In nucleotides, the CDR3 is TGCGCCAGCAGCCCCGGGACTTCTGACTACGAGCAGTACTTC. This rearrangement joins TRBV5-1 to TRBJ2-7; the D gene is possibly TRBD2 (6 bases). V lost 4 bases and J lost 3, with 14 bases in between. Germline V gives CDR1 SGHRS, CDR2 YFSETQ. The CDR3 extends over 14 amino acids. Full variable domain (remainder filled in from reference TRBV5-1 and TRBJ2-7): KAGVTQTPRYLIKTRGQQVTLSCSPISGHRSVSWYQQTPGQGLQFLFEYFSETQRNKGNFPGRFSGRQFSNSRSEMNVSTLELGDSALYLCASSPGTSDYEQYFGPGTRLTVT.

The V call is TRBV19, the J call TRBJ1-4, with a possible D match to TRBD1 (5 bases). The germline gives CDR1 LNHDA, CDR2 SQIVND (reference sequence). The ends were cut back, 3 bases at V and 4 bases at J, with 9 bases in the middle. The CDR3 sequence is 14 residues long. CDR3 in amino acids: CASSMNRINEKLFF. The DNA of the CDR3 is TGTGCCAGTAGTATGAACAGGATTAATGAAAAACTGTTTTTT.

This sequence joins TRBV30 and TRBJ2-3, with a tentative D call TRBD1 (6 bases). V was trimmed by 2 bases and J by 0 bases, leaving 18 bases between them. Germline V gene sequence: CDR1 GTSNPN, CDR2 SVGIG (reference sequence). This CDR3 spans 17 amino acids. The CDR3 DNA reads as TGTGCCTGGAGTAAAGGACAGCTTCCGCGTAGCACAGATACGCAGTATTTT. Encoded protein: CAWSKGQLPRSTDTQYF.

The chain links TRBV15 to TRBJ2-7, with 7 positions matching TRBD2. The V gene's germline CDR1 is LNHNV and CDR2 YYDKDF (reference sequence). With V trimmed by 0 bases and J by 2 bases, 7 bases remained unmatched. The CDR3 sequence is 16 residues long. CDR3 coding DNA: TGTGCCACCAGCAGAGATTTCGCGGGAGTGGCCTACGAGCAGTACTTC. It translates to CATSRDFAGVAYEQYF. The variable domain in full, with the rest retrieved from reference TRBV15 and TRBJ2-7, is DAMVIQNPRYQVTQFGKPVTLSCSQTLNHNVMYWYQQKSSQAPKLLFHYYDKDFNNEADTPDNFQSRRPNTSFCFLDIRSPGLGDTAMYLCATSRDFAGVAYEQYFGPGTRLTVT.

This clone has a single count. The chain uses TRBV11-2 and TRBJ1-3; tentative D call: TRBD1 (5 bases). The V gene's germline CDR1 is SGHAT and CDR2 FQNNGV. CDR3 length equals 13 residues. V was trimmed by 3 bases and J by 5 bases, leaving 8 bases between them. Written as DNA, the CDR3 is TGTGCCAGCAGCTTTAACAGGAGAAACACCATATATTTT. Protein: CASSFNRRNTIYF.

This chain connects TRBV6-1 to TRBJ2-4, with 10 bases fitting TRBD2. Looked up from germline, CDR1 is MNHNS and CDR2 is SASEGT. The CDR3 has 14 residues. The J segment lost 15 bases and the V segment lost 2 bases, leaving 10 bases of the junction unmatched. CDR3 residues: CASSELTAGGPGYF. The CDR3 DNA follows: TGTGCCAGCAGTGAACTCACAGCGGGGGGGCCAGGGTACTTC.

J is TRBJ2-7 and V is TRBV7-8; 7 bases map to TRBD2. The CDR3 runs 15 residues. The trim removed 4 bases at V and 5 bases at J, leaving 11 bases unmatched. CDR1 is SGHVS, CDR2 FQNEAQ, per germline. CDR3: CASSSPAGVQHEQYF. The CDR3, as DNA: TGTGCCAGCAGCTCCCCTGCGGGGGTCCAGCACGAGCAGTACTTC. The full variable domain, in which reference TRBV7-8 and TRBJ2-7 provide the parts outside the CDR3, is GAGVSQSPRYKVAKRGQDVALRCDPISGHVSLFWYQQALGQGPEFLTYFQNEAQLDKSGLPSDRFFAERPEGSVSTLKIQRTQQEDSAVYLCASSSPAGVQHEQYFGPGTRLTVT.

This clone was seen just once. The chain uses TRBV2 and TRBJ2-7; D possibly corresponds to TRBD2 (6 bases). In germline, CDR1 is SNHLY, CDR2 FYNNEI. The CDR3 covers 14 residues. V lost 2 bases, J lost 3 bases, and 11 bases lay in between. The CDR3, as DNA: TGTGCCAGCAGTGAATTGGCGGGATTCTACGAGCAGTACTTC. It yields the protein CASSELAGFYEQYF.

A word on this clone: The same CDR3 is also encoded by other DNA sequences in this sample. V and J are TRBV7-2 and TRBJ1-6, with TRBD1 identical over 7 bases. The CDR3 extends over 15 amino acids. Germline V gene sequence: CDR1 SGHTA, CDR2 FQGNSA. The trim removed 5 bases at V and 14 bases at J, leaving 15 bases unmatched. The CDR3 nucleotides read TGTGCCAGCAGCGCACCCGCGAGACAGGGTGGGTCCCTCCACTTT. Encoded protein: CASSAPARQGGSLHF.

The sample holds one count of this clone. This rearrangement joins TRBV6-1 to TRBJ2-1, with D possibly matching TRBD2 (5 bases). Germline lookup yields CDR1 MNHNS and CDR2 SASEGT. This CDR3 region has 15 residues. V lost 1 base and J lost 4, with 11 bases in between. The chain's CDR3 is CASSEEMRVYNEQFF. The CDR3 bases are TGTGCCAGCAGTGAAGAAATGCGGGTTTACAATGAGCAGTTCTTC.

The rearrangement joins TRBV12-1 to TRBJ1-2; the table's TRBD1 call for D was not verified on the DNA. TRBV12-1 is a pseudogene. This CDR3 is 18 amino acids long. For the CDR3, the DNA is TGTGCCAGCAGCAATCCGGGACAGGGGTGCGGGTTGGACTATGGCTACACCTTC. It yields the protein CASSNPGQGCGLDYGYTF.

The rearrangement links TRBV4-2 to TRBJ1-6; D might be TRBD1 (6 bases). Germline CDR1 LGHNA, CDR2 YNFKEQ. The V end was cut by 1 base, the J end by 3 bases, with 7 bases between. The CDR3 runs 15 residues. The DNA of the CDR3 is TGTGCCAGCAGCCAAGGACAGGACTATAATTCACCCCTCCACTTT. Protein sequence: CASSQGQDYNSPLHF.

The genes are TRBV5-1 and TRBJ1-1; possible D gene TRBD1, 6 bases. The CDR3 contains 13 residues. Germline CDR1 reads SGHRS; CDR2 reads YFSETQ. The V end was cut by 2 bases, the J end by 4 bases, with 9 bases between. CDR3 protein: CASSFAGATEAFF. The CDR3 DNA sequence: TGCGCCAGCAGCTTCGCGGGGGCCACTGAAGCTTTCTTT.